This is a list of T cell receptor beta chains from one sample in a study of blood T cell repertoires in COVID-19. Data came from immunoSEQ multiplex PCR; TCRdb stores just in-frame clones and leaves some out. In the table there are some 200,000 clones, roughly 80% of which are singletons. Sequenced input: peripheral blood. These receptors were taken from a woman older than 75 with COVID-19, enrolled during active disease. CDR3s include the opening cysteine and the closing phenylalanine or tryptophan. D genes are given only for firm matches. Expanded clones get a size class; other rows say once, few or many, or leave the size out.

size,V,J,D,CDR3,DNA
NA,TRBV7-8,TRBJ1-5,TRBD1,CASSLQQGGGQPQHF,TGTGCCAGCAGCTTACAACAGGGGGGCGGTCAGCCCCAGCATTTT
NA,TRBV10-2,TRBJ2-7,TRBD2,CASRGRSSGGEGYF,TGCGCCAGCAGGGGCCGTAGCAGCGGGGGCGAGGGGTACTTC
NA,TRBV7-2,TRBJ1-2,TRBD1,CASSPPGQPMHGYTF,TGTGCCAGCAGTCCCCCGGGACAGCCTATGCATGGCTACACCTTC
NA,TRBV3-1/TRBV3-2,TRBJ1-1,NA,CASSQDDRPKAFF,TGTGCCAGCAGCCAAGATGACAGGCCAAAAGCTTTCTTT
NA,TRBV2,TRBJ1-3,NA,CASSLSDFSSGNTIYF,TGTGCCAGCAGCTTGTCGGACTTTAGCTCTGGAAACACCATATATTTT
NA,TRBV10-3,TRBJ1-2,TRBD1,CAISDRGQAFSVGKGYTF,TGTGCCATCAGTGACCGAGGACAGGCGTTTTCGGTAGGGAAAGGCTACACCTTC
NA,TRBV7-3,TRBJ2-1,NA,CASSSQGNEQFF,TGTGCCAGCAGCTCACAGGGCAATGAGCAGTTCTTC
once,TRBV5-1,TRBJ2-6,NA,CASSSGAGANVLTF,TGCGCCAGCAGCTCAGGGGCTGGGGCCAACGTCCTGACTTTC
NA,TRBV19,TRBJ1-1,TRBD1,CASNDRVRNTEAFF,TGTGCCAGTAACGACAGGGTCCGGAACACTGAAGCTTTCTTT
few,TRBV6-1,TRBJ2-7,TRBD2,CASSETSGPNHEQYF,TGTGCCAGCAGTGAGACTAGCGGACCGAACCACGAGCAGTACTTC
NA,TRBV5-1,TRBJ2-5,TRBD2,CASSIAGAGQETQYF,TGCGCCAGCTCAATAGCGGGGGCGGGCCAAGAGACCCAGTACTTC
NA,TRBV29-1,TRBJ1-3,NA,CSVETGGDTIYF,TGCAGCGTTGAGACAGGTGGGGACACCATATATTTT
once,TRBV7-2,TRBJ2-3,TRBD1,CASSRQGISDTQYF,TGTGCCAGCAGTCGACAGGGGATTTCAGATACGCAGTATTTT
NA,TRBV7-8,TRBJ1-2,NA,CASSPSGGLYTF,TGTGCCAGCAGCCCCTCGGGGGGTCTGTACACCTTC
NA,TRBV5-6,TRBJ1-5,NA,CASSLAGGNQPQHF,TGTGCCAGCAGCTTGGCGGGTGGAAATCAGCCCCAGCATTTT
NA,TRBV29-1,TRBJ2-7,TRBD1,CSAMGQHATYEQYF,TGCAGCGCCATGGGACAGCACGCAACCTACGAGCAGTACTTC
NA,TRBV18,TRBJ1-1,NA,CASSPRIVETEAFF,TGTGCCAGCTCACCGAGGATTGTGGAAACTGAAGCTTTCTTT
few,TRBV18,TRBJ1-3,TRBD1,CASSPRTGTGSGNTIYF,TGTGCCAGCTCACCTCGAACCGGGACAGGGTCTGGAAACACCATATATTTT
few,TRBV2,TRBJ1-2,NA,CASRGAEGRAYGYTF,TGTGCCAGCAGGGGGGCAGAGGGGAGGGCGTATGGCTACACCTTC
NA,TRBV11-2,TRBJ1-2,NA,CASSLDPGDFNGYTF,TGTGCCAGCAGCTTAGATCCAGGGGATTTTAATGGCTACACCTTC
NA,TRBV5-1,TRBJ2-1,NA,CASSLGSSSSYNEQFF,TGCGCCAGCAGCCTGGGGAGCAGTTCGTCCTACAATGAGCAGTTCTTC
NA,TRBV7-8,TRBJ2-3,NA,CASFLPSGVGDTQYF,TGTGCCAGCTTCCTCCCCTCGGGGGTTGGGGATACGCAGTATTTT